This T cell receptor (beta chain) was identified in a study of radiotherapy plus CTLA-4 blockade in lung cancer. Study information: Among all patients, more than 15% showed objective responses, while more than 25% had disease control. Study observations and caveats: There was expansion of tumor-derived TCR clones in blood after radiotherapy plus ipilimumab.

Details on this clone: Its matching antigen is unknown.

Using immunoSEQ multiplex PCR, the repertoire was profiled, and TCRdb retains in-frame clones only, with some absent. The top ten clones hold around 0.78% of a sample with about 100,000 clones, 83% of them seen once. This CDR3 comprises 16 residues. Germline CDR1 is SGDLS and CDR2 is YYNGEE. Trimming took off 4 bases at V and 1 base at J, with 12 bases between the two ends. The genes are TRBV9 and TRBJ1-6; D is perhaps TRBD1 (5 bases). The sequence was obtained from a human donor with non-small cell lung cancer who had stable disease on radiotherapy plus ipilimumab. The sequenced sample was peripheral blood, obtained from a patient treated with radiotherapy plus ipilimumab. CDR3 region: CASSQRGVSYNSPLHF. CDR3 coding DNA: TGTGCCAGCAGCCAGCGGGGGGTTTCCTATAATTCACCCCTCCACTTT.